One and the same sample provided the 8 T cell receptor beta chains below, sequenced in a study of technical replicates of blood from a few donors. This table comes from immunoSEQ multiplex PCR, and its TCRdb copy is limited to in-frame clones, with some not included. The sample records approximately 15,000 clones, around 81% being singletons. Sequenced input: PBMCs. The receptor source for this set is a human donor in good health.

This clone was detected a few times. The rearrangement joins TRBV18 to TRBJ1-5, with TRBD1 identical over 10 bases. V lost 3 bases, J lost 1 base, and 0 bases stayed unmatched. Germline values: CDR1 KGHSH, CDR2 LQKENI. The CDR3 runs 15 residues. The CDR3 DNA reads TGTGCCAGCTCACCGGGACAGGGGAGCAATCAGCCCCAGCATTTT. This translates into CASSPGQGSNQPQHF.

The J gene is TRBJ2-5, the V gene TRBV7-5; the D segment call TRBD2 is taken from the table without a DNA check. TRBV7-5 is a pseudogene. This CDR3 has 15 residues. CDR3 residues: CVRSFGLAGDETQYF. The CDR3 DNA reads TGTGTCAGAAGCTTCGGACTAGCGGGAGACGAGACCCAGTACTTC.

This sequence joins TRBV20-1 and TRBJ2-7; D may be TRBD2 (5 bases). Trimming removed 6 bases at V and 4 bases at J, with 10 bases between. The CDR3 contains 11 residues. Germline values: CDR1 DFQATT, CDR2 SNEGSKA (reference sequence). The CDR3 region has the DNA TGCAGTGCACCCTGGAGGTACGAGCAGTACTTC. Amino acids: CSAPWRYEQYF.

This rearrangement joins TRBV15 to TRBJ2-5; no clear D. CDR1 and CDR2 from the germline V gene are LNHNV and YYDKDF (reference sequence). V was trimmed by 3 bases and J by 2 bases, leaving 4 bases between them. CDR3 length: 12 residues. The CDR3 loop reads CATSRQQETQYF. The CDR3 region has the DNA TGTGCCACCAGCAGGCAGCAAGAGACCCAGTACTTC.

CDR3 nucleotides: TGTGCCAGCAGACAGCCAGGCTACAGCACAGATACGCAGTATTTT. Residues: CASRQPGYSTDTQYF. The genes are TRBV27 and TRBJ2-3, with D hard to call. The V end was cut by 6 bases, the J end by 0 bases, with 13 bases between. There are 15 residues in the CDR3. CDR1 is MNHEY and CDR2 is SMNVEV in the germline V gene (reference sequence).

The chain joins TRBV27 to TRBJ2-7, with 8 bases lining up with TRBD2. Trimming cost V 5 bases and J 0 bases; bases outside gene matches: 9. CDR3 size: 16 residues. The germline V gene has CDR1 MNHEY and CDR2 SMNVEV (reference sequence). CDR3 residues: CASSPLSSGSSYEQYF. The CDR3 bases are TGTGCCAGCAGTCCTCTCTCTAGCGGGTCCTCCTACGAGCAGTACTTC.

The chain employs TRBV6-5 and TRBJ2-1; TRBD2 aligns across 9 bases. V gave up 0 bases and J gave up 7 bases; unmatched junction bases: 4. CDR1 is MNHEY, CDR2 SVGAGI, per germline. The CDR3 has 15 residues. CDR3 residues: CASSYSAGGGNEQFF. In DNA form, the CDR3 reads TGTGCCAGCAGTTACTCAGCGGGAGGTGGGAATGAGCAGTTCTTC.

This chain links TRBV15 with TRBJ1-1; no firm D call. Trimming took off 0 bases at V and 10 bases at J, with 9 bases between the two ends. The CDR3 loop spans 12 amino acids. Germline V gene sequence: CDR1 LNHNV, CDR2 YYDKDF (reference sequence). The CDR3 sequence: CATSRDYAVAFF. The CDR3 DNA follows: TGTGCCACCAGCAGAGATTACGCGGTAGCTTTCTTT.